The 10 T cell receptor beta chains below come from one sample, sequenced in a study of blood T cell repertoires in COVID-19 (dated by TCRdb to about 2020). Libraries were built with the immunoSEQ multiplex PCR assay. As stored in TCRdb, this immuneACCESS dataset retains in-frame rearrangements with V and J assigned. A fraction of the clones does not appear; measured against another copy, unresolved V genes explain less than half of the discrepancy, and the remainder lacks a known reason. The sample table lists 310,000 or so clones, about 83% of them with a count of one. The top ten hold about 1.2% of the sample. Sequencing was carried out using peripheral blood. These TCRs come from a woman aged 45-59 years with acute or convalescent COVID-19.

The rearrangement joins TRBV28 to TRBJ1-4, with D hard to call. The CDR3 contains 15 residues. Trimming stripped 4 bases from V and 0 bases from J, with 9 bases between. In germline, CDR1 is MDHEN, CDR2 SYDVKM. CDR3 loop: CASSSYSATNEKLFF. The CDR3 DNA follows: TGTGCCAGCAGTTCCTACTCTGCAACTAATGAAAAACTGTTTTTT.

The V call is TRBV9, the J call TRBJ2-7; D is unclear. From germline, CDR1 is SGDLS and CDR2 YYNGEE. The CDR3 is 14 amino acids. Trimming pared 0 bases from V and 2 bases from J, leaving 9 bases between. CDR3 nucleotides: TGTGCCAGCAGCGTAGATGGGCGACCCTACGAGCAGTACTTC. Translated: CASSVDGRPYEQYF.

The V and J genes are TRBV5-1 and TRBJ1-1; D is ambiguous. The CDR3 has 16 residues. The ends were cut back, 0 bases at V and 1 base at J, with 13 bases in the middle. Germline assignment: CDR1 SGHRS and CDR2 YFSETQ. CDR3 nucleotide sequence: TGCGCCAGCAGCTTGGGGAGGGCAGGATCGAACACTGAAGCTTTCTTT. This codes for CASSLGRAGSNTEAFF.

In its sample, this clone was seen once. The rearrangement uses TRBV5-1 and TRBJ2-7; 11 bases map to TRBD2. V shed 3 bases, J shed 5 bases, and the junction held 13 bases outside the gene matches. Germline loops: CDR1 SGHRS, CDR2 YFSETQ. CDR3 length equals 17 residues. Written as DNA, the CDR3 is TGCGCCAGCAGCTCCGCCGCCCTTAGCGGGAGGGGCCACGAGCAGTACTTC. Encoded protein: CASSSAALSGRGHEQYF.

This clone showed up just once. The CDR3 sequence: CASSYRGSTDTQYF. Written as DNA, the CDR3 is TGTGCCAGCAGTTACCGCGGAAGCACAGATACGCAGTATTTT. This chain joins TRBV6-5 and TRBJ2-3; no firm D call. The V end lost 2 bases, the J end lost 0 bases, and 6 bases lay between the germline ends. The germline V gene has CDR1 MNHEY and CDR2 SVGAGI. CDR3 length: 14 residues.

V and J are TRBV4-1 and TRBJ2-2; tentative D call: TRBD1 (7 bases). The CDR3 loop spans 17 amino acids. Germline CDR1 reads MGHRA; CDR2 reads YSYEKL. V shed 0 bases and J shed 3 bases, with 14 bases lying between them. The CDR3 protein is CASSQDRGRGDTGELFF. DNA for the CDR3: TGCGCCAGCAGCCAAGATAGGGGCAGGGGGGACACCGGGGAGCTGTTTTTT.

V usage is TRBV5-1 and J usage is TRBJ2-3, with 7 bases that match TRBD2. The CDR3 has 17 residues. CDR1 SGHRS and CDR2 YFSETQ come from the germline V gene. The V and J ends lost 4 bases and 1 base, in that order; junction bases with no gene match: 12. CDR3 sequence reads: CASSKAILATGTDTQYF. The CDR3 DNA reads as TGCGCCAGCAGCAAGGCAATACTAGCGACGGGCACAGATACGCAGTATTTT.

This clone was observed a handful of times. The chain recombines TRBV6-2 or TRBV6-3 with TRBJ2-5, with 7 bases aligning to TRBD2. The germline V gene encodes CDR1 MNHEY and CDR2 SVGEGT. The V and J ends lost 2 bases and 5 bases, in that order; junction bases with no gene match: 8. The CDR3 spans 15 residues. The CDR3 loop is CASSYPGLPSETQYF. Written as DNA, the CDR3 is TGTGCCAGCAGTTACCCGGGACTACCCTCCGAGACCCAGTACTTC.

The genes are TRBV29-1 and TRBJ1-1; the D is unclear. Between the trimmed V and J ends, which lost 4 bases and 0 bases, there was a span of 9 bases. CDR3 length: 13 residues. CDR1 and CDR2 (germline): SQVTM, ANQGSEA. CDR3 coding DNA: TGCAGCGTTGGAAGACAAATGAACACTGAAGCTTTCTTT. Residues: CSVGRQMNTEAFF. Based on the CDR3 plus reference TRBV29-1 and TRBJ1-1, the full variable domain is SAVISQKPSRDICQRGTSLTIQCQVDSQVTMMFWYRQQPGQSLTLIATANQGSEATYESGFVIDKFPISRPNLTFSTLTVSNMSPEDSSIYLCSVGRQMNTEAFFGQGTRLTVV.

V is TRBV19 and J is TRBJ2-5, with a tentative D call TRBD1 (5 bases). Germline V lookup: CDR1 LNHDA, CDR2 SQIVND (reference sequence). The CDR3 extends over 10 amino acids. CDR3 DNA sequence: TGTTCTATATACAGGGAGACCCAGTACTTC. It specifies CSIYRETQYF.